The rows below give T cell receptor beta chains drawn from one sample of a study of cytomegalovirus exposure and HLA in healthy donors. Profiling relied on immunoSEQ multiplex PCR, and the TCRdb table lists in-frame clones only, not all of them. The sample lists 150,000 to 200,000 clones, 75% seen once, with about 7.7% in the top ten. The sequenced material came from PBMCs. These receptors were obtained from a middle-aged woman in good health and CMV-seropositive. Both conserved end residues are part of each CDR3. The size entry is marked missing in some rows and otherwise reads once, few, many or a size class.

abundance | v_gene | CDR3aa
once | TRBV28 | CASAGLGLSPSEQFF
NA | TRBV28 | CASSLLPPGQGSYEQYF
once | TRBV18 | CASSTPPVYEQYF
few | TRBV6-1 | CASSGSGGPRDYGYTF
NA | TRBV25-1 | CASRGLGQGGYEQYF
NA | TRBV4-2 | CASSQVLKASGSYETQYF
NA | TRBV19 | CASSITGMNTEAFF
NA | TRBV29-1 | CSVVTVANYGYTF
NA | TRBV28 | CASSLRGQHNQPQHF
NA | TRBV29-1 | CSAGTGGSAFF
few | TRBV5-6 | CASSLTSWTEAFF
few | TRBV6-1 | CASSEGWEPLDTQYF
NA | TRBV28 | CASSYRGGNQPQHF
NA | TRBV2 | CASSAMTGDYGYTF
once | TRBV11-3 | CASSSLQSGELFF
NA | TRBV5-1 | CASSPELAREQYF
NA | TRBV6-1 | CASSEMFSGIYGQYF
NA | TRBV9 | CASSVGRGSYEQYF
NA | TRBV6-4 | CASSDGGYEQYF
NA | TRBV4-2 | CASSQARTGPYEQYF
NA | TRBV28 | CASNIPSYNEQFF
NA | TRBV27 | CASRSPGQGRWTEAFF
NA | TRBV11-3 | CVLLILRDRTYNEQFF
NA | TRBV28 | CASSQDRGEAFF
NA | TRBV5-1 | CASSLVTSGRAAGELFF
NA | TRBV5-1 | CASSPTAGTANTEAFF
NA | TRBV5-1 | CASSLDRNTDTQYF
NA | TRBV28 | CASVVSNQPQHF
NA | TRBV11-2 | CASSNTGTISSYEQYF
NA | TRBV7-3 | CASSLIPANEKLFF
NA | TRBV28 | CASSFTGYEQYF
NA | TRBV4-3 | CASSLITTGTNEKLFF
NA | TRBV19 | CASSIGASGSDEQFF
NA | TRBV7-6 | CASSSQELNTGELFF
NA | TRBV14 | CASTQGAWGTQYF
once | TRBV6-5 | CASSYKVISGTDTQYF
NA | TRBV9 | CASSVGIVGGSYEQYF
NA | TRBV18 | CASSYSAGEQFF
NA | TRBV6-5 | CASSRQGAGEQFF
NA | TRBV2 | CASRYGGGTGELFF
NA | TRBV30 | CACPGTSAYNEQFF
NA | TRBV7-3 | CASSPGTTGELFF
NA | TRBV25-1 | CASSRGLAEAFF
NA | TRBV28 | CASSPTSGGSYEQYF
NA | TRBV7-9 | CASSLAGSTNEKLFF
NA | TRBV28 | CASSFSNNNEQFF
few | TRBV23-1 | CASVLRSGYTF
few | TRBV7-9 | CASSLDRQGSRNEQFF
NA | TRBV5-1 | CASSLGMGANSGNTIYF
once | TRBV5-1 | CASSLLSNGRGRGYTF
NA | TRBV27 | CASSLSPGGPSSPLHF
NA | TRBV2 | CASSEGRDDYGYTF
few | TRBV28 | CASSFADLLSGYGYTF
NA | TRBV27 | CASSLGQGGRTTEAFF
NA | TRBV5-6 | CASSLFRQDDGANVLTF
NA | TRBV19 | CASTPYREGNQPQHF
NA | TRBV2 | CASGLYNEQFF